Listed below are T cell receptor beta chains from one sample, sequenced in a study of blood T cell repertoires in COVID-19. Assay used: immunoSEQ multiplex PCR; TCRdb lists only in-frame clones, some missing. The sample holds more than 200,000 clones, about nine tenths seen once. The material sequenced was PBMCs or T cells enriched from blood (not recorded which). The receptors here all came from a woman aged 25 to 45 with acute COVID-19. Both conserved end residues are part of each CDR3. A D gene is named only where the DNA matches it firmly. Only part of the rows carry a size: once, few, many, or a class if the clone is expanded.

cdr3_aa	cdr3_nt	cdr3_length	d_call	v_call	clone_size	j_call
CASGLVLGQGPYNEQFF	TGTGCTAGTGGTTTGGTACTGGGACAGGGTCCCTACAATGAGCAGTTCTTC	17	TRBD1	TRBV12-5	once	TRBJ2-1
CASSQVAGASWYNEQFF	TGTGCCAGCAGCCAAGTTGCGGGGGCAAGCTGGTACAATGAGCAGTTCTTC	17	-	TRBV3-1/TRBV3-2	-	TRBJ2-1
CASSVVGGPYNEQFF	TGTGCCAGCAGCGTAGTCGGGGGGCCCTACAATGAGCAGTTCTTC	15	-	TRBV9	-	TRBJ2-1
CASSEFRGPRDNEQFF	TGTGCCAGCAGTGAATTCCGGGGTCCAAGGGACAATGAGCAGTTCTTC	16	-	TRBV2	-	TRBJ2-1
CASSFPKEHGELFF	TGCGCCAGCAGCTTCCCGAAGGAGCACGGGGAGCTGTTTTTT	14	-	TRBV5-1	few	TRBJ2-2
CASSLETGANTGELFF	TGCGCCAGCAGCTTGGAGACAGGGGCGAACACCGGGGAGCTGTTTTTT	16	TRBD1	TRBV5-1	-	TRBJ2-2
CASSLDRTGGNEKLFF	TGTGCCAGCAGCTTAGACCGGACAGGGGGAAATGAAAAACTGTTTTTT	16	TRBD1	TRBV7-9	-	TRBJ1-4
CASSFQNTGELFF	TGTGCCAGCAGTTTCCAGAACACCGGGGAGCTGTTTTTT	13	-	TRBV28	-	TRBJ2-2
CASSVAGQGGRNEQFF	TGTGCCAGCAGCGTAGCGGGACAGGGGGGAAGGAATGAGCAGTTCTTC	16	TRBD1	TRBV9	-	TRBJ2-1
CAWSQGATEAFF	TGTGCCTGGAGTCAGGGGGCAACTGAAGCTTTCTTT	12	TRBD1	TRBV30	-	TRBJ1-1
CASSQDLVSYYTF	TGTGCCAGCAGCCAAGATCTCGTCAGTTACTACACCTTC	13	-	TRBV3-1/TRBV3-2	once	TRBJ1-2
CASSERTGSPNVNYGYTF	TGTGCCAGCAGTGAACGGACAGGGTCCCCCAACGTGAACTATGGCTACACCTTC	18	TRBD1	TRBV2	-	TRBJ1-2
CAISDLTGNRLFLGYTF	TGTGCCATCAGTGATCTGACAGGGAATAGGCTGTTTTTGGGCTACACCTTC	17	TRBD1	TRBV10-3	-	TRBJ1-2
CASSQLHEKLFF	TGCGCCAGCAGCCAACTACATGAAAAACTGTTTTTT	12	-	TRBV4-1	-	TRBJ1-4
CASSQENRGGRNEQYF	TGTGCCAGCAGCCAAGAAAACCGGGGGGGCCGCAACGAGCAGTACTTC	16	TRBD2	TRBV3-1/TRBV3-2	-	TRBJ2-7
CASSLHRVERRSGGYTF	TGTGCCAGCAGCCTACACAGGGTGGAAAGAAGGTCGGGTGGCTACACCTTC	17	-	TRBV3-1/TRBV3-2	-	TRBJ1-2
CASKELSGGAGDTQYF	TGCGCTAGCAAGGAACTTAGCGGGGGGGCGGGAGATACGCAGTATTTT	16	TRBD2	TRBV5-1	-	TRBJ2-3
CSVSAGGAYTF	TGCAGCGTCTCCGCGGGCGGGGCCTACACCTTC	11	-	TRBV29-1	-	TRBJ1-2
CASSPAGKSYNEQFF	TGTGCCAGCAGTCCCGCAGGAAAATCCTACAATGAGCAGTTCTTC	15	-	TRBV27	-	TRBJ2-1
CASSLAGGSRTEAFF	TGCGCCAGCAGCTTGGCCGGGGGGAGTAGAACTGAAGCTTTCTTT	15	-	TRBV5-1	few	TRBJ1-1
CASSYLSGQSYEQYF	TGTGCCAGCAGTTACTTGTCGGGACAGTCCTACGAGCAGTACTTC	15	TRBD1	TRBV6-2/TRBV6-3	-	TRBJ2-7
CASSEADRFSNQPQHF	TGTGCCAGCAGTGAAGCAGACAGGTTTAGCAATCAGCCCCAGCATTTT	16	-	TRBV6-1	-	TRBJ1-5
CASSLPGLAGGRGTYEQYF	TGTGCCAGCAGCCTACCGGGACTAGCGGGGGGCCGAGGGACCTACGAGCAGTACTTC	19	TRBD2	TRBV11-2	-	TRBJ2-7
CAWSGRLLKGADTQYF	TGTGCCTGGAGTGGAAGACTCCTAAAAGGGGCAGATACGCAGTATTTT	16	-	TRBV30	-	TRBJ2-3
CASSGLGTGEQYF	TGTGCCAGCAGCGGGTTGGGGACAGGCGAGCAGTACTTC	13	TRBD1	TRBV14	-	TRBJ2-7
CASSIDRDGEAFF	TGTGCCAGTAGTATAGATCGGGATGGTGAAGCTTTCTTT	13	-	TRBV19	-	TRBJ1-1
CASSLNPGGGGTDTQYF	TGTGCCAGCAGCTTAAATCCCGGGGGAGGTGGCACAGATACGCAGTATTTT	17	-	TRBV7-3	-	TRBJ2-3
CASSQGNSNSGANVLTF	TGTGCCAGCAGCCAAGGTAACTCGAACTCTGGGGCCAACGTCCTGACTTTC	17	-	TRBV3-1/TRBV3-2	-	TRBJ2-6
CASRREGYYSPLHF	TGTGCCAGCAGGAGGGAGGGGTACTATTCACCCCTCCACTTT	14	-	TRBV5-8	-	TRBJ1-6